This T cell receptor beta chain was captured in a study of a mutant IDH1 vaccine in newly diagnosed glioma. Regarding the study as a whole: Among top peripheral T cell clonotypes, changes seemed unrelated to pseudoprogression.

This CDR3 region has 15 residues. The germline CDR1 and CDR2 sequences are SGDLS and YYNGEE. Trimming removed 1 base at V and 1 base at J, with 11 bases between. This clone showed up just a few times. What it binds is unknown. The time point: week 5, during vaccination. Topical imiquimod accompanied each vaccine dose, which consisted of 300 ug of mutant IDH1 20-mer peptide. Profiling relied on immunoSEQ multiplex PCR, and the TCRdb table lists in-frame clones only, not all of them. In the table there are 23,000 or so clones, roughly 77% of which are singletons. Material: PBMCs, obtained from a glioma patient whose treatment included an IDH1 peptide vaccine. The chain employs TRBV9 and TRBJ1-1, with D maybe TRBD1 (6 bases). The receptor comes from a middle-aged man with glioma. CDR3 amino acids: CASSVSTGTNTEAFF. The CDR3, as DNA: TGTGCCAGCAGCGTATCCACAGGGACGAACACTGAAGCTTTCTTT.